The clone carrying this T cell receptor (beta chain) has only a few counts. Its antigen is undetermined. These data come from a study of T cell repertoires in cytomegalovirus infection. Study details: Carrying CMV and the relevant HLA type showed in public TCR beta signatures.

The study's findings and limits: The cumulative frequency of public TCR beta families distinguished individuals who carried CMV together with the relevant HLA. CMV-specific TCR beta clonotypes restricted by HLA-C were the ones dominating the ex vivo response.

In TCRdb, the reads were re-called with MiXCR into one record per CDR3 protein. The table records roughly 120,000 distinct CDR3 sequences, more than 30% of them present only once. This CDR3 spans 16 amino acids. Germline V lookup: CDR1 SGHTA, CDR2 FQGNSA. Germline trimming cut 3 bases from V and 6 bases from J; bases unmatched to any gene: 11. The source was CD8+ T cells from cultured PBMCs, collected from culture after CMV antigen stimulation. The chain employs TRBV7-2 and TRBJ2-1; TRBD2 agrees at 7 bases. The sequence derives from a human donor in good health (CMV status not recorded). Some clones in this sample may be carry-over from other donors' samples. The CDR3 loop is CASSFGGTSFGNEQFF. Here the CDR3 DNA reads TGTGCCAGCAGCTTCGGGGGGACGAGTTTTGGCAATGAGCAGTTCTTC.